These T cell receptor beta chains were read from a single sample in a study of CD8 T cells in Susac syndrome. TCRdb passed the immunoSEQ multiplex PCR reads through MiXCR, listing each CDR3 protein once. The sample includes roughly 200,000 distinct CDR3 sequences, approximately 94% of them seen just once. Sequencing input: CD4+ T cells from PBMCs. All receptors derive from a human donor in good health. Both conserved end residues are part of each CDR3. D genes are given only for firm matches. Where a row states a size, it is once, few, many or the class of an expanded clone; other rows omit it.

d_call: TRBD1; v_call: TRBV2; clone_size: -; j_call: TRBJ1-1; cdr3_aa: CASKLGQVNTEAFF; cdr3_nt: TGTGCCAGCAAGCTGGGACAGGTGAACACTGAAGCTTTCTTT
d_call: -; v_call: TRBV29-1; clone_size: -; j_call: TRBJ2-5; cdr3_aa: CSVEGETQYF; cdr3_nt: TGCAGCGTCGAAGGGGAGACCCAGTACTTC
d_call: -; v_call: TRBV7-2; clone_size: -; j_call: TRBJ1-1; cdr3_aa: CASSPRRGNTEAFF; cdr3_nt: TGTGCCAGCAGCCCGAGGAGGGGGAACACTGAAGCTTTCTTT
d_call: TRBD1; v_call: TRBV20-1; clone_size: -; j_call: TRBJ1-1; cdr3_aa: CSARDLPGQSNTEAFF; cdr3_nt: TGCAGTGCTAGAGACTTACCGGGACAGTCGAACACTGAAGCTTTCTTT
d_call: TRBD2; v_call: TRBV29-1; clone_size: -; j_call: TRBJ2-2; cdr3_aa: CSTTSGTNTGELFF; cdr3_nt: TGCAGCACTACTAGCGGAACGAACACCGGGGAGCTGTTTTTT
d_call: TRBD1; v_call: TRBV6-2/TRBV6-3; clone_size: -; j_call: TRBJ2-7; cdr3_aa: CASGQVPYEQYF; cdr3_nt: TGTGCCAGCGGACAGGTCCCCTACGAGCAGTACTTC
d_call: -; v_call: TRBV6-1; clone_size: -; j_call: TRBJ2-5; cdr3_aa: CASSESRGKETQYF; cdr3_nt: TGTGCCAGCAGTGAATCGAGGGGGAAAGAGACCCAGTACTTC
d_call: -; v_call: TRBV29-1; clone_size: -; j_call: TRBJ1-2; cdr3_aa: CSVVSGDYGYTF; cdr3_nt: TGCAGCGTTGTTTCAGGGGACTATGGCTACACCTTC
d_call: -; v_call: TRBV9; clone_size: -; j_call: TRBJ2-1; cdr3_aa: CASSVAGVNEQFF; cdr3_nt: TGTGCCAGCAGCGTGGCCGGGGTCAATGAGCAGTTCTTC
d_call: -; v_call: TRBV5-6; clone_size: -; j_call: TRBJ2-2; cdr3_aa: CASSALGGAQTGELFF; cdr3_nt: TGTGCCAGCAGCGCCTTAGGGGGGGCGCAAACCGGGGAGCTGTTTTTT
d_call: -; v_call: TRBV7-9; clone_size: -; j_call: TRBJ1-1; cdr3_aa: CASTSPKEMNTEAFF; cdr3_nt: TGTGCCAGCACCTCCCCGAAGGAGATGAACACTGAAGCTTTCTTT
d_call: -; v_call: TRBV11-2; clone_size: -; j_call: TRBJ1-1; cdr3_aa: CASSFFGGGRVEAFF; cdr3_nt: TGTGCCAGCAGCTTCTTCGGGGGCGGGAGGGTTGAAGCTTTCTTT
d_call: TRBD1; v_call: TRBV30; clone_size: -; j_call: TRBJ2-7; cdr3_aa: CAWRGGRDYEQYF; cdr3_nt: TGTGCCTGGAGAGGGGGCAGAGACTACGAGCAGTACTTC
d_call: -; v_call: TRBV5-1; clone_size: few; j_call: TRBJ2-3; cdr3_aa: CASSLELPSTDTQYF; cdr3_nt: TGCGCCAGCAGCTTGGAACTCCCGAGCACAGATACGCAGTATTTT
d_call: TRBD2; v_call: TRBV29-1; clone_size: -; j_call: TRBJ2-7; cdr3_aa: CSVGTATSGRIRYEQYF; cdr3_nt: TGCAGCGTCGGGACCGCGACTAGCGGGAGAATCCGCTACGAGCAGTACTTC
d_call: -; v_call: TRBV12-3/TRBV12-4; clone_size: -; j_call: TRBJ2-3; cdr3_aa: CAVRRTPTDTQYF; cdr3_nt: TGTGCCGTACGGCGGACACCCACAGATACGCAGTATTTT
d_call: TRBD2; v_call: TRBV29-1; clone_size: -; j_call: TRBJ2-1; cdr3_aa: CSALGLAGGNEQFF; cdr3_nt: TGCAGCGCTTTGGGACTAGCGGGAGGCAATGAGCAGTTCTTC
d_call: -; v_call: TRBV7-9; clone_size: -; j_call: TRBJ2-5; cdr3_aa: CASAKGRETQYF; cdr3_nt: TGTGCCAGCGCCAAAGGTAGAGAGACCCAGTACTTC
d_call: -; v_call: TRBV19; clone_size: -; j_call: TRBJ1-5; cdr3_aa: CASKGGHQPQHF; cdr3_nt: TGTGCCAGTAAGGGAGGGCATCAGCCCCAGCATTTT
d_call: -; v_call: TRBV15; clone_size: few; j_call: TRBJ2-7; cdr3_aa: CATSTLGGAQQYF; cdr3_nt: TGTGCCACCAGCACCCTTGGAGGAGCTCAGCAGTACTTC
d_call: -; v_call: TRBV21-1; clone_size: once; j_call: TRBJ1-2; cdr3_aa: CASSKVGAGAEGSYGYTF; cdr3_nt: -
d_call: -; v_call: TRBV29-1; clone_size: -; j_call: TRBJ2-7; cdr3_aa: CSVERNYEQYF; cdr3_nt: TGCAGCGTTGAAAGAAACTACGAGCAGTACTTC
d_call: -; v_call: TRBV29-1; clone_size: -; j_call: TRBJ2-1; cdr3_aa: CSVLPATRGDEQFF; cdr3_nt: TGCAGCGTTTTACCCGCCACTAGGGGCGATGAGCAGTTCTTC
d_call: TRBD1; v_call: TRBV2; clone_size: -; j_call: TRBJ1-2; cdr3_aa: CASSVAGGLPGYTF; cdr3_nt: TGTGCCAGCAGTGTGGCAGGGGGCCTTCCGGGCTACACCTTC
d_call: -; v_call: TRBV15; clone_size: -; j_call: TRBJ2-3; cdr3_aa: CATSRGGSTDTQYF; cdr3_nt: TGTGCCACCAGCAGAGGAGGATCAACAGATACGCAGTATTTT
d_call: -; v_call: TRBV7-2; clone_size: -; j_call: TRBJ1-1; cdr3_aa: CASSLTAVNTEAFF; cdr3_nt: TGTGCCAGCAGCTTAACGGCGGTCAACACTGAAGCTTTCTTT
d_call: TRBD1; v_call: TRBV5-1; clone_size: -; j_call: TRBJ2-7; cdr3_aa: CASSRTGGDYEQYF; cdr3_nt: TGCGCCAGCAGCCGGACAGGGGGGGACTACGAGCAGTACTTC
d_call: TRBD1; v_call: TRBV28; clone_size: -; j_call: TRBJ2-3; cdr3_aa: CASRQGADDTQYF; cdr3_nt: TGTGCCAGCCGACAGGGGGCGGATGATACGCAGTATTTT
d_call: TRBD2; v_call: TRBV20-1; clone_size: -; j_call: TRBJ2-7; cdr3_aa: CSASSASGSSYEQYF; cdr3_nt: TGCAGTGCTAGTTCGGCTAGCGGGAGCTCCTACGAGCAGTACTTC
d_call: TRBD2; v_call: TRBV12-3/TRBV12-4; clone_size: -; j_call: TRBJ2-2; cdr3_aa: CASSRPGLAGETNTGELFF; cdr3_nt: TGTGCCAGCAGTCGACCGGGACTAGCGGGAGAGACGAACACCGGGGAGCTGTTTTTT
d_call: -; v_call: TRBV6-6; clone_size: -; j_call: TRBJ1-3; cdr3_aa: CASSRDTSSGNTIYF; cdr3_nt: TGTGCCAGCAGCCGCGACACAAGCTCTGGAAACACCATATATTTT
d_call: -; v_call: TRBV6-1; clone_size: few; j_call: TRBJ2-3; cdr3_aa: CASSLGADTQYF; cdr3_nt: TGTGCCAGCAGTTTAGGAGCAGATACGCAGTATTTT
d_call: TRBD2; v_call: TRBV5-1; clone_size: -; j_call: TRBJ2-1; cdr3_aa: CASRREGLYNEQFF; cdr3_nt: TGCGCCAGCAGACGGGAGGGCCTCTACAATGAGCAGTTCTTC
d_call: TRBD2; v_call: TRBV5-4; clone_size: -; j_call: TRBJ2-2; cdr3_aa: CASSRTSSGELFF; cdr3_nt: TGTGCCAGCAGCCGGACTAGTTCCGGGGAGCTGTTTTTT
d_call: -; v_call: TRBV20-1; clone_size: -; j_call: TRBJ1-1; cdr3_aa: CSAKGRTEAFF; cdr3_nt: TGCAGTGCTAAGGGGCGCACGGAAGCTTTCTTT
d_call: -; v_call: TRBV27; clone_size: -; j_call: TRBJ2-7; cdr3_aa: CASMGPGGYEQYF; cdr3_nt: TGTGCCAGCATGGGTCCGGGCGGGTACGAGCAGTACTTC
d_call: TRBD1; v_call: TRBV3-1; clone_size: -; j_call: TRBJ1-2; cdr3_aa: CASVGQGSGYTF; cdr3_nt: TGTGCCAGCGTCGGACAGGGGTCTGGCTACACCTTC
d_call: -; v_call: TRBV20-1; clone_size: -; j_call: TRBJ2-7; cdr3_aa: CSARGDTAWDEQYF; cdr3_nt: TGCAGTGCTAGGGGGGACACGGCATGGGACGAGCAGTACTTC